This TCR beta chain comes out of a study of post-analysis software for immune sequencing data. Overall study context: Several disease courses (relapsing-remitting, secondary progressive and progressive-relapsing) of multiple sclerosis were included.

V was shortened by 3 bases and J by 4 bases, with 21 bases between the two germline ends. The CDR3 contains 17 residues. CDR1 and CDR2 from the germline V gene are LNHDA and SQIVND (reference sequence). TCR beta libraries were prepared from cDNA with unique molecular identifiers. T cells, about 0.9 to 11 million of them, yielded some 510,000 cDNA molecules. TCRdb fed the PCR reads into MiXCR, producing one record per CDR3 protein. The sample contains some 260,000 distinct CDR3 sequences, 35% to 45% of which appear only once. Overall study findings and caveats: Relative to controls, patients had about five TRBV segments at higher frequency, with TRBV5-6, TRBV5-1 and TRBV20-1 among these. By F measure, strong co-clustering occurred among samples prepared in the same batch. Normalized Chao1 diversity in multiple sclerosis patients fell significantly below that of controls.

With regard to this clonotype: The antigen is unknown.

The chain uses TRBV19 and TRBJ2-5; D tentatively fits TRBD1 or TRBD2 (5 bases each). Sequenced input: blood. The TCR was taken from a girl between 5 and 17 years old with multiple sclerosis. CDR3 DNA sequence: TGTGCCAGTAGTATCTCTTTCTCTTTGAGGGGTGGAGAGACCCAGTACTTC. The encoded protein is CASSISFSLRGGETQYF.